One and the same sample provided the 15 T cell receptor beta chains below, sequenced in a study of cytomegalovirus exposure and HLA in healthy donors. PCR primers comprised 60 Vbeta and 13 Jbeta primers. Data came from immunoSEQ multiplex PCR; TCRdb stores just in-frame clones and leaves some out. The table includes 100,000 to 150,000 clones, about 83% detected once. Sequencing was done on a sample of PBMCs. Receptors were obtained from a girl aged 2 to 9 in good health and CMV-seronegative.

This rearrangement joins TRBV10-2 to TRBJ2-1; 9 bases fit TRBD2. The CDR3 length is 17 residues. With V trimmed by 4 bases and J by 6 bases, 13 bases remained unmatched. Germline lookup yields CDR1 WSHSY and CDR2 SAAADI. The CDR3 spells CASSAKRIGLATNEQFF. CDR3 sequence (DNA): TGCGCCAGCAGTGCCAAACGGATCGGACTAGCGACCAATGAGCAGTTCTTC.

J is TRBJ2-7 and V is TRBV10-2; 8 nucleotides line up with TRBD1. Trimming took 6 bases from V and 3 from J; bases not matched to a gene: 7. Germline loops: CDR1 WSHSY, CDR2 SAAADI. This CDR3 spans 14 amino acids. The CDR3 loop reads CASRRPGGHYEQYF. CDR3 coding DNA: TGCGCCAGCAGGCGCCCAGGGGGCCACTACGAGCAGTACTTC.

V and J are TRBV7-9 and TRBJ2-5; possibly TRBD1 for D (5 bases). Between the trimmed V and J ends, which lost 5 bases and 5 bases, there was a span of 21 bases. This CDR3 spans 16 amino acids. Germline CDR1 is SEHNR and CDR2 is FQNEAQ (reference sequence). The CDR3 loop reads CASSDPLGRVHETQYF. The DNA for the CDR3 is TGTGCCAGCAGCGACCCCCTCGGCAGGGTCCACGAGACCCAGTACTTC. Drawing the rest from reference TRBV7-9 and TRBJ2-5, the complete variable domain is DTGVSQNPRHKITKRGQNVTFRCDPISEHNRLYWYRQTLGQGPEFLTYFQNEAQLEKSRLLSDRFSAERPKGSFSTLEIQRTEQGDSAMYLCASSDPLGRVHETQYFGPGTRLLVL.

V is TRBV23-1 and J is TRBJ1-5; TRBD1 might be the D (5 bases). TRBV23-1 is sorted into the ORF group, with uncertain function. The CDR3 runs 13 residues. The V end lost 8 bases, the J end lost 4 bases, and 12 bases lay between the germline ends. The CDR3 is CASGLRVNQPQHF. The CDR3 DNA sequence: TGCGCCAGCGGCCTCAGGGTAAATCAGCCCCAGCATTTT.

This chain joins TRBV2 and TRBJ1-5, with 8 bases that match TRBD1. V shed 7 bases, J shed 3 bases, and the junction held 8 bases outside the gene matches. The CDR3 loop spans 15 amino acids. Looked up from germline, CDR1 is SNHLY and CDR2 is FYNNEI. CDR3 residues: CASTRGPGDNQPQHF. In nucleotides, the CDR3 is TGTGCCAGCACCAGGGGGCCGGGGGACAATCAGCCCCAGCATTTT.

The V gene is TRBV5-8, the J gene TRBJ2-5; tentatively, D is TRBD1 (5 bases). Trimming shortened V by 2 bases and J by 1 base, and 9 bases separated the two germline ends. Per germline, CDR1 SGHTS and CDR2 YDEGEE. The CDR3 totals 14 residues. The CDR3 region has the DNA TGTGCCAGCAGCTTTGGACACCTCCAAGAGACCCAGTACTTC. Encoded protein: CASSFGHLQETQYF.

This clone was counted a single time. This chain joins TRBV4-3 and TRBJ1-5; 8 positions agree with TRBD1. Trimming removed 2 bases from V and 4 bases from J; junction bases left unmatched: 4. The germline CDR1 and CDR2 sequences are LGHNA and YSLEER. The CDR3 is 15 residues long. The CDR3 region is CASSQSRTGNQPQHF. The DNA for the CDR3 is TGCGCCAGCAGCCAATCAAGGACAGGGAATCAGCCCCAGCATTTT.

As concerns this clone: The junction departs from the called germline gene at one end, perhaps through a read error. The chain carries TRBV6-1 and TRBJ2-7; 9 bases match TRBD1. In germline, CDR1 is MNHNS, CDR2 SASEGT. The CDR3 runs to 15 residues. DNA for the CDR3: TGTGCCAGCAGGGAAGCTGGGACAGGGTCGTACGAGCAGTACTTC. This gives the protein CASREAGTGSYEQYF.

V is TRBV5-4 and J is TRBJ2-3, with 8 bases that match TRBD2. The germline CDR1 and CDR2 sequences are SGHNT and YYREEE (reference sequence). The CDR3 is 14 residues long. Trimming cost V 4 bases and J 4 bases; bases outside gene matches: 5. CDR3 protein: CASSGGGLSDTQYF. The DNA for the CDR3 is TGTGCCAGCAGCGGCGGGGGGCTTTCAGATACGCAGTATTTT. Drawing the rest from reference TRBV5-4 and TRBJ2-3, the complete variable domain is ETGVTQSPTHLIKTRGQQVTLRCSSQSGHNTVSWYQQALGQGPQFIFQYYREEENGRGNFPPRFSGLQFPNYSSELNVNALELDDSALYLCASSGGGLSDTQYFGPGTRLTVL.

Only a few counts were recorded for this clone. This chain links TRBV19 with TRBJ1-1; D gene uncertain. The CDR3 runs 14 residues. Trimming removed 1 base at V and 5 bases at J, with 11 bases between. Per germline, CDR1 LNHDA and CDR2 SQIVND (reference sequence). In DNA form, the CDR3 reads TGTGCCAGTAGTATAGGCGGGGATTGGACTGAAGCTTTCTTT. Amino acids: CASSIGGDWTEAFF.

The chain recombines TRBV5-1 with TRBJ1-2, with D possibly TRBD1 on 5 matching bases. Deletions cut 5 bases from V and 8 bases from J, with 16 bases between. The CDR3 is made up of 13 amino acids. Germline V gives CDR1 SGHRS, CDR2 YFSETQ. This CDR3 is CASREGPRMGYTF. CDR3 bases: TGCGCCAGCAGGGAGGGACCCCGAATGGGCTACACCTTC.

This chain's CDR3 is CASSLASYQETQYF. The CDR3 DNA reads TGTGCCAGCAGTTTAGCGTCGTACCAAGAGACCCAGTACTTC. The rearrangement uses TRBV28 and TRBJ2-5; no clear D gene. V lost 2 bases, J lost 0 bases, and 7 bases lay in between. The V gene's germline CDR1 is MDHEN and CDR2 SYDVKM. CDR3 length equals 14 residues.

This chain uses TRBV19 with TRBJ2-2; possibly TRBD1 for D (7 bases). The CDR3 extends over 16 amino acids. Germline CDR1 reads LNHDA; CDR2 reads SQIVND (reference sequence). The V and J ends lost 5 bases and 5 bases respectively, with 18 bases between them. The CDR3 spells CASSPSWAGGTGELFF. The CDR3 coding sequence is TGTGCCAGTAGTCCCTCCTGGGCAGGGGGGACCGGGGAGCTGTTTTTT. The variable domain in full, with the rest retrieved from reference TRBV19 and TRBJ2-2, is DGGITQSPKYLFRKEGQNVTLSCEQNLNHDAMYWYRQDPGQGLRLIYYSQIVNDFQKGDIAEGYSVSREKKESFPLTVTSAQKNPTAFYLCASSPSWAGGTGELFFGEGSRLTVL.

The chain recombines TRBV7-8 with TRBJ2-3; D is ambiguous. Germline V gives CDR1 SGHVS, CDR2 FQNEAQ. V dropped 5 bases and J dropped 1 base, with 13 bases sitting between them. The CDR3 consists of 15 residues. The CDR3 DNA reads as TGTGCCAGCAGCCCCCTTGGCCAGGGCACAGATACGCAGTATTTT. Translation: CASSPLGQGTDTQYF. Full variable domain (rest looked up from reference TRBV7-8 and TRBJ2-3): GAGVSQSPRYKVAKRGQDVALRCDPISGHVSLFWYQQALGQGPEFLTYFQNEAQLDKSGLPSDRFFAERPEGSVSTLKIQRTQQEDSAVYLCASSPLGQGTDTQYFGPGTRLTVL.

The gene calls are TRBV2 and TRBJ1-4; D call uncertain. Germline V gene sequence: CDR1 SNHLY, CDR2 FYNNEI. The CDR3 is 15 amino acids. The germline V and J ends were trimmed by 2 bases and 3 bases, with 10 bases remaining between them. Here the CDR3 reads CASSESPTANEKLFF. The CDR3, as DNA: TGTGCCAGCAGTGAATCCCCCACGGCTAATGAAAAACTGTTTTTT.